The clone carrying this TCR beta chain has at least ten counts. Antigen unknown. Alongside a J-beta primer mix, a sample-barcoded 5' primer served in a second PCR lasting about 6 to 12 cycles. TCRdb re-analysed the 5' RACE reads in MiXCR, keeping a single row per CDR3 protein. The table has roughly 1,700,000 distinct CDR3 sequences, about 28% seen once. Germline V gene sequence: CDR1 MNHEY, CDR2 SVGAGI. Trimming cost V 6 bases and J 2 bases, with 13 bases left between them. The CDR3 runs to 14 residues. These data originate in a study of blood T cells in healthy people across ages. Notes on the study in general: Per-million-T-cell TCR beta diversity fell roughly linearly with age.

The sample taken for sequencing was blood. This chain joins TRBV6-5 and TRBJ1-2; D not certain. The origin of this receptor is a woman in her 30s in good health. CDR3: CASSHPADNYGYTF. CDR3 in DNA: TGTGCCAGCAGCCACCCAGCGGACAACTATGGCTACACCTTC.